Described below is a single T cell receptor beta chain sequence and its context. Its antigen is not identified. Libraries of bulk TCR were made by previously described methods (with listed TCR primers). In TCRdb, the PCR reads were re-called with MiXCR into one record per CDR3 protein. The data contain about half a million distinct CDR3 sequences, about 20% of them singletons. These data originate in a study of molecular identifiers for immune sequencing clone quantification. For naive CD8 T cells, sorting used the CD8+CD4-CCR7+CD45RA+ phenotype. Germline loops: CDR1 MNHEY, CDR2 SMNVEV (reference sequence). Trimming cost V 5 bases and J 2 bases; bases outside gene matches: 7. The CDR3 runs to 16 residues. Points from the study as a whole: Identical barcode-sharing TCR molecules could lead to underestimated sizes for highly expanded clones.

This chain links TRBV27 with TRBJ2-2; 8 nucleotides match TRBD1. The sequencing input was naive CD8+ T cells from blood, with Jurkat cell RNA spiked in. Subset described: FACS-sorted CD8+CD4-CCR7+CD45RA+ naive T cells. The TCR originated in a human donor in good health. Some libraries in this study had Jurkat cell RNA spiked in. The CDR3, as DNA: TGTGCCAGCAGTCTGACAGGGGACTTAAACACCGGGGAGCTGTTTTTT. Amino acid sequence: CASSLTGDLNTGELFF.